This TCR beta chain was found in a study of blood T cell repertoires in COVID-19. This CDR3 is built from 15 residues. Germline-derived CDR1 and CDR2 are SGDLS and YYNGEE. Trimming cost V 4 bases and J 1 base; bases outside gene matches: 4. Sequenced by immunoSEQ multiplex PCR; TCRdb stores in-frame clones only, minus some. Counted here are almost 400,000 clones, roughly 90% occurring once; the ten biggest clones make up about 0.89%. The V and J genes are TRBV9 and TRBJ2-4; 8 nucleotides align to TRBD2. Sequences were obtained from PBMCs or T cells enriched from blood (not recorded which). This TCR came from a woman aged 25 to 39 with acute COVID-19. CDR3 sequence reads: CASSSPGGAKNIQYF. In DNA form, the CDR3 reads TGTGCCAGCAGCTCCCCGGGGGGGGCCAAAAACATTCAGTACTTC. Full variable domain (remainder filled in from reference TRBV9 and TRBJ2-4): DSGVTQTPKHLITATGQRVTLRCSPRSGDLSVYWYQQSLDQGLQFLIQYYNGEERAKGNILERFSAQQFPDLHSELNLSSLELGDSALYFCASSSPGGAKNIQYFGAGTRLSVL.